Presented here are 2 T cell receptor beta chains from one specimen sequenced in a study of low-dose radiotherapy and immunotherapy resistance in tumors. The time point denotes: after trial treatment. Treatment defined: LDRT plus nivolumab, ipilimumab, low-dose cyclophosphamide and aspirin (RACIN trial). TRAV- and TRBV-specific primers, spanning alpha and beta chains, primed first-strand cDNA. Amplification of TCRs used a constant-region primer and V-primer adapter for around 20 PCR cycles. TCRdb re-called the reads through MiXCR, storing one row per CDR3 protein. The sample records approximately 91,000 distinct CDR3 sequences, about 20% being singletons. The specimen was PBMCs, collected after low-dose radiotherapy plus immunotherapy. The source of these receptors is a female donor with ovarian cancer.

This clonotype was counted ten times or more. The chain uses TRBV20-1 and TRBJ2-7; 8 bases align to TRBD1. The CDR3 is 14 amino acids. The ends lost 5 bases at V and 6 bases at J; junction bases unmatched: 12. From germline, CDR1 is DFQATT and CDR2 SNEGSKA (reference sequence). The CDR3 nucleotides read TGCAGTGCTGGGCAGGAAACAGGGGGTTCCGAGCAGTACTTC. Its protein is CSAGQETGGSEQYF.

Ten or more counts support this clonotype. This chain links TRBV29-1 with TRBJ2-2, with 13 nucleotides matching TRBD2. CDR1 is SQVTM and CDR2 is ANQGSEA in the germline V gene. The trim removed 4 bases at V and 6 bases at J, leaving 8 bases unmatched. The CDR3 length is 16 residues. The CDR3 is CSVGPTSGGAAGELFF. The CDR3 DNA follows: TGCAGCGTTGGCCCCACTAGCGGGGGGGCCGCCGGGGAGCTGTTTTTT.